This T cell receptor beta chain emerged from a study of PD-L1 blockade in urothelial cancer. Study details: In 2014, patients got going on atezolizumab, taking 1,200 mg intravenously every 3 weeks. Male sex and bladder-origin urothelial cancer were recorded for about 90% of the roughly 30 patients. The patients had undergone anywhere from 0 to 3 prior chemotherapy regimens. Findings and limits, study-wide: Prediction of better survival came from below-median pretreatment blood TCR clonality.

Germline assignment: CDR1 WNHNN and CDR2 SYGVQD (reference sequence). CDR3 length: 17 residues. V dropped 6 bases and J dropped 6; count of bases not matched to a gene: 12. Time point reported: peripheral blood 6 weeks after treatment start. About this clone: Its antigen is not identified.

Here immunoSEQ multiplex PCR was the method, and the copy in TCRdb shows in-frame clones only, minus some. The data show roughly 100,000 clones, roughly 85% seen once. The origin of this receptor is a man in his 70s with urothelial cancer. Sequenced here: PBMCs, sampled around atezolizumab (anti-PD-L1) treatment. The chain links TRBV10-1 to TRBJ2-1; 12 positions agree with TRBD2. The CDR3 here is CASRAGTSGRVSNEQFF. CDR3 DNA: TGCGCCAGCAGAGCCGGGACTAGCGGGCGAGTATCCAATGAGCAGTTCTTC.